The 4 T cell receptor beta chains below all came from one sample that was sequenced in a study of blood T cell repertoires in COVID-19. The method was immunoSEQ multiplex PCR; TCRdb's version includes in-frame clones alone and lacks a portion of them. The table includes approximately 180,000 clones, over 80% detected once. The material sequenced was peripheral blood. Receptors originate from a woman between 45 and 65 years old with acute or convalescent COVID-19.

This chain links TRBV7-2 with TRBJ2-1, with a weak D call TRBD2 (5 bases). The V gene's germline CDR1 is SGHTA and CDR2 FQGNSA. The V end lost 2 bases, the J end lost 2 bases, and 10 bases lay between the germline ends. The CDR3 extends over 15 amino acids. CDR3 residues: CASSLRSGAYNEQFF. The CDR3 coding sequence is TGTGCCAGCAGCTTAAGAAGCGGAGCCTACAATGAGCAGTTCTTC.

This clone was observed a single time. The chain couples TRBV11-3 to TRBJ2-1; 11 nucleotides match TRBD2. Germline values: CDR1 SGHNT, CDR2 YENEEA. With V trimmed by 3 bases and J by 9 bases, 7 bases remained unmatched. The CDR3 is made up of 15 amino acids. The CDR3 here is CASSFSGGAGIEQFF. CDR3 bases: TGTGCCAGCAGCTTTAGCGGGGGGGCGGGTATTGAGCAGTTCTTC.

The CDR3 protein is CASSGAGPTGWTQYF. In DNA, the CDR3 is TGTGCCAGTAGTGGAGCGGGGCCAACGGGATGGACCCAGTACTTC. The chain carries TRBV19 and TRBJ2-5, with 7 bases that match TRBD2. This CDR3 is built from 15 residues. Germline CDR1 reads LNHDA; CDR2 reads SQIVND (reference sequence). With V trimmed by 5 bases and J by 7 bases, 13 bases remained unmatched.

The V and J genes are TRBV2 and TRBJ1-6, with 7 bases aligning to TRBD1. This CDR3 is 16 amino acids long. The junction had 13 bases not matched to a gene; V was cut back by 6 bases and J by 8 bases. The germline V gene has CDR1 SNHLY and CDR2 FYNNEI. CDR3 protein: CASRGPTGVKDSPLHF. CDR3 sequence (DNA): TGTGCCAGCAGGGGTCCCACAGGGGTAAAGGATTCACCCCTCCACTTT.